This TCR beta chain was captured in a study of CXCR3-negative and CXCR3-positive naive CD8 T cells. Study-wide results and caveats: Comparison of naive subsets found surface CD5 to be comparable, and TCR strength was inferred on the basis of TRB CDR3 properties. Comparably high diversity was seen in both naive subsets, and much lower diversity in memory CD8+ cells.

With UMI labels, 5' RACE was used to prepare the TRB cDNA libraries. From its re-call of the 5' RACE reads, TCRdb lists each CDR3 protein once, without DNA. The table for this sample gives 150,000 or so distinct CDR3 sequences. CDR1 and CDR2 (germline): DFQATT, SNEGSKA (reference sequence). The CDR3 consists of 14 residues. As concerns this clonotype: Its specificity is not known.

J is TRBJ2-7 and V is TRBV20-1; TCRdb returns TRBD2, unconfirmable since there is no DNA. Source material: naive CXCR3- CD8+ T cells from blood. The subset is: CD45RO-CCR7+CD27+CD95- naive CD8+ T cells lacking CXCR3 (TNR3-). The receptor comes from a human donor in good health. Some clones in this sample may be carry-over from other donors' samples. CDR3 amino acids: CSAWGGGDSYEQYF.